One sample yielded the 25 T cell receptor beta chains listed below, sequenced in a study of shared clonotypes between healthy human individuals. Clones were read by immunoSEQ multiplex PCR, and TCRdb kept only the in-frame ones, dropping some. Here the sample spans about 2.1 million clones, just under 95% being singletons. Terminally differentiated effector memory CD45RA+ cells were excluded by CCR7 positive selection of CD45RO-negative cells. Sequencing used naive CD8+ T cells from PBMCs. These receptor sequences come from a young man in good health. Some clones in this sample may be carry-over from other donors' samples.

Of note for this clone: Other DNA sequences in the sample encode the same CDR3. This sequence joins TRBV28 and TRBJ1-2; 8 bases are shared with TRBD1. The junction had 7 bases not matched to a gene; V was cut back by 8 bases and J by 2 bases. Germline V lookup: CDR1 MDHEN, CDR2 SYDVKM. The CDR3 loop spans 14 amino acids. The CDR3 is CASRWTGLNYGYTF. In DNA, the CDR3 is TGTGCCAGCCGCTGGACAGGGCTAAACTATGGCTACACCTTC.

J is TRBJ2-1 and V is TRBV11-2; D is unresolved. The CDR3 has 16 residues. Looked up from germline, CDR1 is SGHAT and CDR2 is FQNNGV. V lost 5 bases to trimming and J lost 0 bases, with 14 bases between them. This CDR3 is CASSNPSFSSYNEQFF. In DNA form, the CDR3 reads TGTGCCAGCAGCAACCCTTCTTTCAGCTCCTACAATGAGCAGTTCTTC.

The chain uses TRBV28 and TRBJ2-1, with 8 nucleotides matching TRBD2. Per germline, CDR1 MDHEN and CDR2 SYDVKM. The J segment lost 2 bases and the V segment lost 2 bases, leaving 8 bases of the junction unmatched. This CDR3 is built from 17 residues. This CDR3 reads CASSLDWREATYNEQFF. CDR3 nucleotides: TGTGCCAGCAGTTTAGACTGGCGGGAGGCGACCTACAATGAGCAGTTCTTC.

This sequence joins TRBV9 and TRBJ1-4; 9 bases map to TRBD1. With V trimmed by 2 bases and J by 7 bases, 21 bases remained unmatched. This CDR3 is built from 20 residues. The germline gives CDR1 SGDLS, CDR2 YYNGEE. The CDR3 DNA follows: TGTGCCAGCAGCGTTCATTTAACTTCGGAACAGGGGGCGCGGGGTGAAAAACTGTTTTTT. Translation: CASSVHLTSEQGARGEKLFF. The whole variable domain, remainder taken from reference TRBV9 and TRBJ1-4, is DSGVTQTPKHLITATGQRVTLRCSPRSGDLSVYWYQQSLDQGLQFLIQYYNGEERAKGNILERFSAQQFPDLHSELNLSSLELGDSALYFCASSVHLTSEQGARGEKLFFGSGTQLSVL.

As to this clone: This sample includes further DNA sequences coding for the same CDR3. As DNA, the CDR3 is TGTGCCAGCAGCTTGAACTACGAGCAGTACTTC. This codes for CASSLNYEQYF. This sequence joins TRBV5-4 and TRBJ2-7; D remains unclear. The CDR3 spans 11 residues. Germline V gene data show CDR1 as SGHNT and CDR2 as YYREEE (reference sequence). V lost 1 base and J lost 3, with 2 bases in between.

This clone was seen only once. This chain connects TRBV9 to TRBJ2-7, with 7 bases fitting TRBD1. CDR3 size: 15 residues. CDR1 and CDR2 (germline): SGDLS, YYNGEE. J lost 9 bases, V lost 4 bases, and 16 bases had no gene match. CDR3 DNA: TGTGCCAGCAGCCCCGGACAGGCTCCTACTCTGGGGCAGTACTTC. Protein sequence: CASSPGQAPTLGQYF.

The chain couples TRBV7-9 to TRBJ2-3; D not certain. The length of the CDR3 is 17 residues. Germline values: CDR1 SEHNR, CDR2 FQNEAQ (reference sequence). V dropped 5 bases and J dropped 2 bases, with 20 bases sitting between them. The CDR3 coding sequence is TGTGCCAGCAGCCCTCCGGGCCCCAAACCCCCCACAGATACGCAGTATTTT. Translating gives CASSPPGPKPPTDTQYF.

CDR3 amino acids: CASSLGFSLNEQFF. The DNA for the CDR3 is TGTGCCAGCAGCTTAGGGTTTAGCCTGAATGAGCAGTTCTTC. V is TRBV11-2 and J is TRBJ2-1, with unresolved D. The germline gives CDR1 SGHAT, CDR2 FQNNGV. Trimming shortened V by 1 base and J by 7 bases, and 11 bases separated the two germline ends. This CDR3 contains 14 residues.

The V and J genes are TRBV9 and TRBJ2-2, with a possible D match to TRBD2 (5 bases). The CDR3 runs 16 residues. CDR1 and CDR2 (germline): SGDLS, YYNGEE. V gave up 5 bases and J gave up 4 bases, with 18 bases separating them. CDR3 protein: CASRSGPPVRTGELFF. The DNA of the CDR3 is TGTGCCAGCAGGAGCGGCCCCCCGGTCCGCACCGGGGAGCTGTTTTTT.

The V gene is TRBV15, the J gene TRBJ1-2; D unresolved. The CDR3 covers 15 residues. CDR1 and CDR2 from the germline V gene are LNHNV and YYDKDF (reference sequence). V lost 1 base and J lost 8, with 17 bases in between. The CDR3 here is CATSRGNRDLSGYTF. The CDR3 DNA is TGTGCCACCAGCAGAGGGAACCGGGATCTTTCCGGCTACACCTTC.

This clone was seen more than once but under ten times. The V call is TRBV28, the J call TRBJ2-7; D could derive from TRBD1 or TRBD2 (7 bases each). The CDR3 has 16 amino acids. Trimming left V 6 bases short and J 2 bases short, with 20 bases between. Germline loops: CDR1 MDHEN, CDR2 SYDVKM. In nucleotides, the CDR3 is TGTGCCAGCAGGGAGGGGGCTAGCGGAGGGGCCTACGAGCAGTACTTC. It encodes CASREGASGGAYEQYF.

The J gene is TRBJ2-3, the V gene TRBV19; no firm D call. The germline V and J ends were trimmed by 4 bases and 5 bases, with 10 bases remaining between them. This CDR3 comprises 13 residues. In germline, CDR1 is LNHDA, CDR2 SQIVND (reference sequence). The CDR3 region has the DNA TGTGCCAGTAGTACCCCGGTAAGAGATACGCAGTATTTT. Amino acid sequence: CASSTPVRDTQYF. Drawing the rest from reference TRBV19 and TRBJ2-3, the complete variable domain is DGGITQSPKYLFRKEGQNVTLSCEQNLNHDAMYWYRQDPGQGLRLIYYSQIVNDFQKGDIAEGYSVSREKKESFPLTVTSAQKNPTAFYLCASSTPVRDTQYFGPGTRLTVL.

V is TRBV29-1 and J is TRBJ1-1; D is perhaps TRBD1 (5 bases). Germline V gives CDR1 SQVTM, CDR2 ANQGSEA. Trimming left V 4 bases short and J 4 bases short, with 22 bases between. This CDR3 comprises 16 residues. The CDR3 protein is CSVGGRDGMMATEAFF. CDR3 nucleotides: TGCAGCGTTGGAGGCAGGGATGGGATGATGGCCACTGAAGCTTTCTTT. Full variable domain (rest looked up from reference TRBV29-1 and TRBJ1-1): SAVISQKPSRDICQRGTSLTIQCQVDSQVTMMFWYRQQPGQSLTLIATANQGSEATYESGFVIDKFPISRPNLTFSTLTVSNMSPEDSSIYLCSVGGRDGMMATEAFFGQGTRLTVV.

V is TRBV7-9 and J is TRBJ2-7; 7 positions match TRBD2. CDR1 SEHNR and CDR2 FQNEAQ come from the germline V gene (reference sequence). CDR3 length: 15 amino acids. Trimming took 3 bases from V and 3 from J; bases not matched to a gene: 8. CDR3 loop: CASSFGGTSLYEQYF. DNA for the CDR3: TGTGCCAGCAGCTTCGGGGGGACCAGCCTCTACGAGCAGTACTTC.

The V gene is TRBV7-9, the J gene TRBJ2-7, with 7 bases lining up with TRBD1. The CDR3 totals 16 residues. J lost 3 bases, V lost 4 bases, and 12 bases had no gene match. Per germline, CDR1 SEHNR and CDR2 FQNEAQ (reference sequence). The DNA for the CDR3 is TGTGCCAGCAGCTCCTCAGACCGACAGGGAAACTACGAGCAGTACTTC. Translated: CASSSSDRQGNYEQYF.

V and J are TRBV27 and TRBJ2-1; 7 bases map to TRBD1. Germline V lookup: CDR1 MNHEY, CDR2 SMNVEV (reference sequence). CDR3 length: 16 amino acids. The trim removed 2 bases at V and 1 base at J, leaving 5 bases unmatched. This CDR3 reads CASSLGPGQSYNEQFF. CDR3 sequence (DNA): TGTGCCAGCAGTTTAGGACCGGGACAGTCCTACAATGAGCAGTTCTTC.

V usage is TRBV7-9 and J usage is TRBJ1-2; no firm D call. From germline, CDR1 is SEHNR and CDR2 FQNEAQ (reference sequence). CDR3 length equals 14 residues. V was shortened by 1 base and J by 4 bases, with 10 bases between the two germline ends. CDR3 nucleotides: TGTGCCAGCAGCTTAGATCCACGACCCTATGGCTACACCTTC. Translation gives CASSLDPRPYGYTF.

The rearrangement uses TRBV28 and TRBJ1-1; D perhaps matches TRBD1 (6 bases). CDR1 is MDHEN and CDR2 is SYDVKM in the germline V gene. This CDR3 has 15 residues. Trimming stripped 6 bases from V and 0 bases from J, with 14 bases between. CDR3 nucleotide sequence: TGTGCCAGCAGGCTTCTCGGACAGATGAACACTGAAGCTTTCTTT. Translation: CASRLLGQMNTEAFF.

The chain carries TRBV4-2 and TRBJ2-1; D is possibly TRBD2 (6 bases). The CDR3 has 16 amino acids. Germline CDR1 is LGHNA and CDR2 is YNFKEQ. Trimming stripped 4 bases from V and 9 bases from J, with 22 bases between. DNA of the CDR3: TGTGCCAGCAGCCCTTCCACTAGCCCCGGGGCGATTGAGCAGTTCTTC. It specifies CASSPSTSPGAIEQFF.

This clone was detected once. This chain links TRBV25-1 with TRBJ1-4; D possibly corresponds to TRBD1 (6 bases). V was cut by 8 bases and J by 11 bases, with 15 bases left in between. The V gene's germline CDR1 is MGHDK and CDR2 SYGVNS. This CDR3 spans 12 amino acids. The CDR3 is CASDRSRWKLFF. The CDR3 DNA reads TGTGCCAGCGACAGGTCAAGGTGGAAACTGTTTTTT.

The chain is built from TRBV7-9 and TRBJ2-3, with 9 positions matching TRBD2. CDR1 SEHNR and CDR2 FQNEAQ come from the germline V gene (reference sequence). The CDR3 runs 17 residues. V lost 2 bases and J lost 5; bases outside the gene matches: 11. In DNA, the CDR3 is TGTGCCAGCAGCTTATCTCCTTGGCGGGAGGGTGTAGATACGCAGTATTTT. Translation: CASSLSPWREGVDTQYF.

The chain links TRBV6-5 to TRBJ1-3; no clear D. CDR1 is MNHEY, CDR2 SVGAGI, per germline. V was clipped by 6 bases and J by 4 bases, with 13 bases between them. CDR3 length: 14 amino acids. The CDR3 DNA sequence: TGTGCCAGCAGGGATAAAGGGATGGGAAACACCATATATTTT. Protein sequence: CASRDKGMGNTIYF.

The chain recombines TRBV6-5 with TRBJ2-5; D unresolved. V was clipped by 2 bases and J by 1 base, with 11 bases between them. This CDR3 region has 15 residues. The germline V gene encodes CDR1 MNHEY and CDR2 SVGAGI. CDR3 coding DNA: TGTGCCAGCAGTTACCAAGGCAGGACCCAAGAGACCCAGTACTTC. Amino acids: CASSYQGRTQETQYF.

The rearrangement joins TRBV28 to TRBJ1-4; no clear D gene. The CDR3 runs 14 residues. Germline V gene lookup returns CDR1 MDHEN and CDR2 SYDVKM. V was cut by 10 bases and J by 8 bases, with 20 bases left in between. CDR3 amino acids: CATQSRRKGEKLFF. The CDR3 region has the DNA TGTGCCACCCAGTCCCGTCGGAAAGGCGAAAAACTGTTTTTT.

The rearrangement uses TRBV4-1 and TRBJ1-1; D unclear. The CDR3 runs 17 residues. Germline CDR1 MGHRA, CDR2 YSYEKL. The V end lost 4 bases, the J end lost 5 bases, and 23 bases lay between the germline ends. In nucleotides, the CDR3 is TGCGCCAGCAGCCTATATACCCCTAGCCCGGGTTGGACTGAAGCTTTCTTT. Translating gives CASSLYTPSPGWTEAFF.